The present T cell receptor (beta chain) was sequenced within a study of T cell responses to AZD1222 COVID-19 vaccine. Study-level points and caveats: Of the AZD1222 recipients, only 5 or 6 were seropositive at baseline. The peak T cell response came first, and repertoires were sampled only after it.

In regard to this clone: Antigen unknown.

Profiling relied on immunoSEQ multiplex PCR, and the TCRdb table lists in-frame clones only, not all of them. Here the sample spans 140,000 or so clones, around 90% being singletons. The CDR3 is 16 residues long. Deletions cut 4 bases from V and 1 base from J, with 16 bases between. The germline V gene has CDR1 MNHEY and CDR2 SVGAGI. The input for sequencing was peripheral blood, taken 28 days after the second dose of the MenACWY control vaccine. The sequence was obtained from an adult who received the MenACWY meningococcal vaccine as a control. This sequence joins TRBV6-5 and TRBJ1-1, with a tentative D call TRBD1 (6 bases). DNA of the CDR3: TGTGCCAGCAGTTTAATACAGGGACGGGAGAACACTGAAGCTTTCTTT. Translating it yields CASSLIQGRENTEAFF.